This passage covers 2 T cell receptor beta chains from one sample sequenced in a study of circulating and synovial CD4+ cells in juvenile arthritis. Data came from immunoSEQ multiplex PCR; TCRdb stores just in-frame clones and leaves some out. The table lists roughly 2,000 clones, 75% to 95% of them singletons. Material for sequencing was HLA-DR+ CD4+ T cells from blood. Sample subset: circulating pathogenic-like lymphocytes, sorted as HLA-DR+CD14-CD3+CD4+CD25low/- blood T cells. Every receptor here comes from a human patient with juvenile idiopathic arthritis. Some clones in this sample may be carry-over from other donors' samples.

The chain uses TRBV6-8 and TRBJ1-5; D gene unclear. The CDR3 sequence is 10 residues long. Deletions cut 8 bases from V and 4 bases from J, with 3 bases between. The germline CDR1 and CDR2 sequences are MNHGY and SAAAGT. The CDR3 DNA is TGTGCCAGCCATAATCAGCCCCAGCATTTT. It encodes CASHNQPQHF.

This chain joins TRBV5-4 and TRBJ2-5; 9 bases line up with TRBD2. Unmatched junction bases numbered 7, after V lost 0 bases and J lost 1 base. From germline, CDR1 is SGHNT and CDR2 YYREEE (reference sequence). The CDR3 consists of 17 residues. This CDR3 reads CASSLVSRGGLQETQYF. CDR3 bases: TGTGCCAGCAGCTTGGTTTCGCGGGGGGGACTCCAAGAGACCCAGTACTTC.